This T cell receptor beta chain is from a study of T cell responses to AZD1222 COVID-19 vaccine (dated by TCRdb to about 2021). About the investigation overall: TCR sequencing covered approximately 230 trial participants: some 210 given two doses of AZD1222 and some 25 given two doses of MenACWY control vaccine. Trial participants were enrolled into age subgroups of 18-55, 56-69 and 70-plus years, which contained 148, 28 and 57 TCR-sequenced participants, respectively.

The label giving this sample's time point can be read as: about 28 days (+/-7) after the second vaccine dose. AZD1222 recipients with second doses at about 4 weeks or about 12 weeks were pooled, because spike-specific TCR depth and breadth did not differ between schedules. Vaccinee samples came from UK trials COV001 and COV002, including a single-blind randomized controlled phase 2/3 trial of AZD1222 (ChAdOx1 nCoV-19) in healthy adults. For TCRbeta chain sequencing, PBMC samples from trial participants were taken at day 0 and at day 28 after the second dose. The CDR3 sequence holds 16 residues, the cysteine and phenylalanine included. The only DNA kept is the CDR3, 48 bases in frame from the first base. V and J are truncated by 1 base and 4 bases respectively, leaving an intervening sequence of 16 bases. The germline V gene encodes CDR1 LGHDT and CDR2 YNNKEL (reference sequence). Turning to this clone: What antigen it recognizes has not been identified. No much larger clone is present one base from it, and per-base qualities are unavailable.

The CDR3 regions of human TCRbeta chains were analyzed by immunosequencing. The published analysis was carried out like this. Repertoire TCRs were checked for matches against a reference library of SARS-CoV-2-specific TCRs that had been generated using the MIRA antigen-specificity platform. Breadth was defined as the fraction of unique TCRs that were SARS-CoV-2-associated. Depth was defined as the fraction of total T cells that were SARS-CoV-2-associated. Using the MIRA data, each spike-specific TCR was assigned both to the spike region to which the TCR was reactive and to a CD4 or CD8 class. Log10-transformed breadth and depth values were compared by one-way ANOVA with Sidak's multiple comparisons tests. The table comes from immuneACCESS by way of TCRdb, which keeps in-frame sequences with V and J called. Part of the clones is missing from these tables; in studies checked, under half for an unresolved V gene and the rest for unknown reasons. V and J calls and clone size are those listed in that table; D and trimming were worked out from the DNA. The table for this sample lists approximately 150,000 clones; 80% to 95% of them were counted only once. The top ten clones comprise roughly 4% of the sample.

The full study reports these points: Conclusions about previously exposed vaccinees are limited because only five to seven AZD1222 recipients were SARS-CoV-2 seropositive at baseline. Reportedly, close to half of the unique spike-specific TCRs recognized epitopes lying outside the regions that are mutated in the B.1.351 and B.1.1.7 variants. No day 14 peak-response samples were available, so repertoires were characterized only after the peak T cell response. In the small 56-69-year group, the increase in depth fell short of significance, most likely because of low power. The vaccine-associated CD4 TCRs covered the entire spike protein, and the dominant responses fell in regions 160-218 and 743-854. Most participants were white British and females outnumbered males, and the authors suggested that clonal diversity may have been underestimated. After two AZD1222 doses, both the breadth and the depth of spike-specific TCRs were significantly higher than at day 0 and than in MenACWY recipients.

The sample here was peripheral blood, taken 28 days after the second AZD1222 dose. The receptor was isolated from an adult who received the AZD1222 COVID-19 vaccine. Rearrangement joined TRBV3-1 (or the pseudogene TRBV3-2) to TRBJ1-1; the D segment could be TRBD1, given 6 matching bases. DNA sequence: TGTGCCAGCAGCCAAGGAGCGGAACAGGGAATCACTGAAGCTTTCTTT. The translation is CASSQGAEQGITEAFF.